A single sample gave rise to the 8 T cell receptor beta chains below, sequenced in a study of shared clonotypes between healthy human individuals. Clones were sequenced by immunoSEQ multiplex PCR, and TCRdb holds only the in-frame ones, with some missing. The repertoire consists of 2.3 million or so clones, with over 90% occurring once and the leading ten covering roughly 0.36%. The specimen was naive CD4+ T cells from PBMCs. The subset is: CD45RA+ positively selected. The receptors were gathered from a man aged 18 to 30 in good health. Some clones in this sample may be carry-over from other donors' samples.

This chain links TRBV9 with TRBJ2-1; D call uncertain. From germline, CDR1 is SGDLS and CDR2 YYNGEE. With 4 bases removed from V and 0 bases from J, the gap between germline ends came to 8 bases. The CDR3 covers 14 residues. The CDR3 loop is CASSLRSSYNEQFF. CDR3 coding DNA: TGTGCCAGCAGCCTCCGGAGCTCCTACAATGAGCAGTTCTTC.

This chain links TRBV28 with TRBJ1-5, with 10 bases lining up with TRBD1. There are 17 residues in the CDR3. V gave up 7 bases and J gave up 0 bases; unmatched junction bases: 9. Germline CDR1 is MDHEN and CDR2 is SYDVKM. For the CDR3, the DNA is TGTGCCAGCATCAGACCGACAGGGGGCGTTAGCAATCAGCCCCAGCATTTT. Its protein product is CASIRPTGGVSNQPQHF.

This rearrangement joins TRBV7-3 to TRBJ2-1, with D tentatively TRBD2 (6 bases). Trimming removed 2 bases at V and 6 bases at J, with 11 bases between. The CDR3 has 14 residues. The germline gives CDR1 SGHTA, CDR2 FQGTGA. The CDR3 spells CASSLGTGSNEQFF. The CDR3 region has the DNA TGTGCCAGCAGCTTAGGGACTGGATCCAATGAGCAGTTCTTC.

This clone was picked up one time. The CDR3 spells CASSLGGDGTGELFF. The CDR3, as DNA: TGCGCCAGCAGCCTAGGGGGAGACGGGACCGGGGAGCTGTTTTTT. V and J are TRBV4-1 and TRBJ2-2, with D possibly TRBD1 on 6 matching bases. From germline, CDR1 is MGHRA and CDR2 YSYEKL. V was pared by 4 bases and J by 5 bases, with 14 bases between. This CDR3 comprises 15 residues.

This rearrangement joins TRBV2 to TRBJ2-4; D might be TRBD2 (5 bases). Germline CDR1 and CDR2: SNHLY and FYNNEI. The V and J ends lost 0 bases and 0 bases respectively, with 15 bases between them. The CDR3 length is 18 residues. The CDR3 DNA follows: TGTGCCAGCAGTGAAGCGCGAGGACTCTCCTTAGCCAAAAACATTCAGTACTTC. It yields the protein CASSEARGLSLAKNIQYF. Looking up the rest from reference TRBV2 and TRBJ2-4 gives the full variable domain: EPEVTQTPSHQVTQMGQEVILRCVPISNHLYFYWYRQILGQKVEFLVSFYNNEISEKSEIFDDQFSVERPDGSNFTLKIRSTKLEDSAMYFCASSEARGLSLAKNIQYFGAGTRLSVL.

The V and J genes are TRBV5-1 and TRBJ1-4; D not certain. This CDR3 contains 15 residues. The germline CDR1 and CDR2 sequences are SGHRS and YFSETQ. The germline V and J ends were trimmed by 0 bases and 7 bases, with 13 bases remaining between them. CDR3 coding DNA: TGCGCCAGCAGCTTGGAATTAGGCAGCTTTGAAAAACTGTTTTTT. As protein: CASSLELGSFEKLFF.

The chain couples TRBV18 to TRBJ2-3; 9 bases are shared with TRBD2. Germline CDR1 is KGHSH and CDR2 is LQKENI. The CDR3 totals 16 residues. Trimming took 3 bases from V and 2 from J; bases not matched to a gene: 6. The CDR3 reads CASSPGLAGPTDTQYF. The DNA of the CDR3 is TGTGCCAGCTCACCCGGGCTAGCGGGACCCACAGATACGCAGTATTTT.

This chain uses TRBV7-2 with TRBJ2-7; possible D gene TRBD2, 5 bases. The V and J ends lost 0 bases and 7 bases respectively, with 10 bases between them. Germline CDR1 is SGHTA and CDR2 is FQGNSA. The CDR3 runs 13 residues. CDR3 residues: CASSLAYGEEQYF. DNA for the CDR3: TGTGCCAGCAGCTTAGCGTACGGGGAGGAGCAGTACTTC.